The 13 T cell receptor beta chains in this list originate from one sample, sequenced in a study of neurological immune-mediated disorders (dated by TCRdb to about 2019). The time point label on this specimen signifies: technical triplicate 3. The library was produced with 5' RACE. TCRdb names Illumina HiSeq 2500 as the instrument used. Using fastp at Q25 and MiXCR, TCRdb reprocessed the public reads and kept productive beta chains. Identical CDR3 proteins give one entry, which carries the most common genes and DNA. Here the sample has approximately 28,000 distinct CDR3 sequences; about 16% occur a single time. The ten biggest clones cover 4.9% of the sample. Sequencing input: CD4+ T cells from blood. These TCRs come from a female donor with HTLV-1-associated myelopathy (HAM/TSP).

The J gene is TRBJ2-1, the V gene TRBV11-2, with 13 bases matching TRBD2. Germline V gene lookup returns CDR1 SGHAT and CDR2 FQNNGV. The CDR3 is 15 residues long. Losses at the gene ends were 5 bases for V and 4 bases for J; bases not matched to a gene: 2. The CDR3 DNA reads TGTGCCAGCAGCGCGGGACTAGCGGGATACAATGAGCAGTTCTTC. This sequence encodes CASSAGLAGYNEQFF.

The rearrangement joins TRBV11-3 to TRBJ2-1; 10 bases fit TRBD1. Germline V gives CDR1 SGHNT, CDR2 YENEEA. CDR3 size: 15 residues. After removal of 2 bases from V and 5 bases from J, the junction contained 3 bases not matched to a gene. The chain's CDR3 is CASSLRTGGDNEQFF. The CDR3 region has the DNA TGTGCCAGCAGCTTACGGACAGGGGGAGACAATGAGCAGTTCTTC.

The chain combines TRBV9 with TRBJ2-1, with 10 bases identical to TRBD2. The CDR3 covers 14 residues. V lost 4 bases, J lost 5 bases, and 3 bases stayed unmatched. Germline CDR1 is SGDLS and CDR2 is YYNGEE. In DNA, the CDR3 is TGTGCCAGCAGCTTTACTAGCGGGAACAATGAGCAGTTCTTC. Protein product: CASSFTSGNNEQFF.

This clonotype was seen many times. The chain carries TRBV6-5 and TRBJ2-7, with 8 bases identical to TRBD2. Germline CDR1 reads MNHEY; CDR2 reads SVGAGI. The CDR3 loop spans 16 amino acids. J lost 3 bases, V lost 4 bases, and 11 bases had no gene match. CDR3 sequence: CASSSTFTSGLYEQYF. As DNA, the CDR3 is TGTGCCAGCAGTTCCACGTTCACTAGCGGCCTCTACGAGCAGTACTTC.

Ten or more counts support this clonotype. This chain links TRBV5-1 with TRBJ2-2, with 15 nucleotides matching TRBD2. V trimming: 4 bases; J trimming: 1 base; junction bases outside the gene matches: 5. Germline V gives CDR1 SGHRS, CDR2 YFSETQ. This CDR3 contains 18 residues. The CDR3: CASSGRTSGRVNTGELFF. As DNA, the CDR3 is TGCGCCAGCAGCGGACGGACTAGCGGGAGGGTGAACACCGGGGAGCTGTTTTTT.

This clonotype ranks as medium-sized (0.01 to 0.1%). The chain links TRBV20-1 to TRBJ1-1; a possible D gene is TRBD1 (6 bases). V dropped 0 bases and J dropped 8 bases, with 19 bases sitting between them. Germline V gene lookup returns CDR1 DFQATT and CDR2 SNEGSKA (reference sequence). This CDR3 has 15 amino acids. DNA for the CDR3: TGCAGTGCTAGAGATCCGGGCACAGGGTGGAAGGAAGCTTTCTTT. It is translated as CSARDPGTGWKEAFF.

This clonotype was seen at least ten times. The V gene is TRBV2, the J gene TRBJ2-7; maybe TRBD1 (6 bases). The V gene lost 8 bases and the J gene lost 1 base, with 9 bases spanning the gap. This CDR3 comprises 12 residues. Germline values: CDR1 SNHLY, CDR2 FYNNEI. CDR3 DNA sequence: TGTGCCAGCGGAGGACAGTCCTACGAGCAGTACTTC. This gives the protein CASGGQSYEQYF.

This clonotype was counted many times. The CDR3 sequence is CASSYSDTPGGFF. The CDR3 DNA sequence: TGTGCCAGCAGTTACTCCGACACGCCCGGGGGGTTCTTC. V usage is TRBV6-2 or TRBV6-3 and J usage is TRBJ2-1; maybe TRBD2 (6 bases). V was cut by 0 bases and J by 15 bases, with 15 bases left in between. This CDR3 contains 13 residues. The germline CDR1 and CDR2 sequences are MNHEY and SVGEGT.

CDR3 in amino acids: CASSEGVAGVNYQFF. The CDR3 DNA reads as TGTGCCAGCAGTGAAGGGGTAGCGGGGGTTAATTATCAGTTCTTC. V usage is TRBV2 and J usage is TRBJ2-1; 9 positions match TRBD2. V lost 1 base, J lost 13 bases, and 11 bases stayed unmatched. The CDR3 length is 15 residues. From germline, CDR1 is SNHLY and CDR2 FYNNEI.

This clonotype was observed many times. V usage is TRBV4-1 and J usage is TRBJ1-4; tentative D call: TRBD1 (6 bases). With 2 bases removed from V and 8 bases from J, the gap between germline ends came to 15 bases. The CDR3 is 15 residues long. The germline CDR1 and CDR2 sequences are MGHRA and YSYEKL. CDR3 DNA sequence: TGCGCCAGCAGCCAACCGGGGACAAGGAACGAAAAACTGTTTTTT. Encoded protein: CASSQPGTRNEKLFF.

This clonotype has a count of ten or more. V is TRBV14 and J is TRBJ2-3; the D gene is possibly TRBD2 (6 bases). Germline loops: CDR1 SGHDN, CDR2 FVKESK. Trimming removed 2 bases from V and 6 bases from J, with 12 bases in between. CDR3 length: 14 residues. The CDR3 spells CASSQFSGVDTQYF. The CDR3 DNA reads TGTGCCAGCAGCCAATTCTCGGGAGTGGATACGCAGTATTTT.

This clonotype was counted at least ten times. DNA of the CDR3: TGTGCCAGCAGTTACTCCGCTGTCGGAAGCACAGATACGCAGTATTTT. Translation gives CASSYSAVGSTDTQYF. J is TRBJ2-3 and V is TRBV6-5; D not certain. Between the trimmed V and J ends, which lost 0 bases and 0 bases, there was a span of 10 bases. Germline V gives CDR1 MNHEY, CDR2 SVGAGI. The CDR3 length is 16 residues.

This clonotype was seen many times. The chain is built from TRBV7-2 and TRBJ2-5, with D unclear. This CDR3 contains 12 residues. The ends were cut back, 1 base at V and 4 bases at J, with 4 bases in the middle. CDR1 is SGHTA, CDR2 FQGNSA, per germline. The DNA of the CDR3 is TGTGCCAGCAGCTTAGTAGCAGAGACCCAGTACTTC. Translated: CASSLVAETQYF.